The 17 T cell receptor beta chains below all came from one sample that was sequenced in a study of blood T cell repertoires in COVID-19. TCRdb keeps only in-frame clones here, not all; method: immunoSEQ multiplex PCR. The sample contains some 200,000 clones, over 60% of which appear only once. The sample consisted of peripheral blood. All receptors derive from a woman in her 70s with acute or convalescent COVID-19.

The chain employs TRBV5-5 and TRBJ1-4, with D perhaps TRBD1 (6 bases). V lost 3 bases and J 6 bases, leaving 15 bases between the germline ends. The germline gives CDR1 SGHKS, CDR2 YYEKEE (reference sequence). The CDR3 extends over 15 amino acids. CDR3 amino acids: CASSSAGGLHEKLFF. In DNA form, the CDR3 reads TGTGCCAGCAGCTCAGCGGGGGGGCTTCATGAAAAACTGTTTTTT. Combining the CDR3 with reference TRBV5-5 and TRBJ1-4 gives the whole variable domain DAGVTQSPTHLIKTRGQQVTLRCSPISGHKSVSWYQQVLGQGPQFIFQYYEKEERGRGNFPDRFSARQFPNYSSELNVNALLLGDSALYLCASSSAGGLHEKLFFGSGTQLSVL.

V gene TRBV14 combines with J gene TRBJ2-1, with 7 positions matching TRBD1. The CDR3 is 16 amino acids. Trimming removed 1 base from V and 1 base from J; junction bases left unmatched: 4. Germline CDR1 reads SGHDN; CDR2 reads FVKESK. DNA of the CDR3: TGTGCCAGCAGCCAAGCCGGCAGGGGGTCCTACAATGAGCAGTTCTTC. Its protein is CASSQAGRGSYNEQFF. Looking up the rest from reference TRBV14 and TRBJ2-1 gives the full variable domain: EAGVTQFPSHSVIEKGQTVTLRCDPISGHDNLYWYRRVMGKEIKFLLHFVKESKQDESGMPNNRFLAERTGGTYSTLKVQPAELEDSGVYFCASSQAGRGSYNEQFFGPGTRLTVL.

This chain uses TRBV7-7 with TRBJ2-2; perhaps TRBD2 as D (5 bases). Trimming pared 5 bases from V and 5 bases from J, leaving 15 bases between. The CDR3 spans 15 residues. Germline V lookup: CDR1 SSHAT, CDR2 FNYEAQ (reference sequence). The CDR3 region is CASSGGSGKTGELFF. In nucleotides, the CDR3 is TGTGCCAGCAGCGGCGGGTCTGGCAAGACCGGGGAGCTGTTTTTT.

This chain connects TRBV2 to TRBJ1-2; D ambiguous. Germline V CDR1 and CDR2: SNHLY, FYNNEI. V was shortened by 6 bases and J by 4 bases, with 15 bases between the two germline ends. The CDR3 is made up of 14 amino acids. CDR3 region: CASRREQSSYGYTF. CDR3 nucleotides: TGTGCCAGCAGACGGGAACAGAGTAGCTATGGCTACACCTTC.

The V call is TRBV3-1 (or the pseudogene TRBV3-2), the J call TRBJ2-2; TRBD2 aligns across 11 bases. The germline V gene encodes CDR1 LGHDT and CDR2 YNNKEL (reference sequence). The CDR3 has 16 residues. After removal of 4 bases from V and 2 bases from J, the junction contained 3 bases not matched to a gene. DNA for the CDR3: TGTGCCAGCAGCCCCCGACTAGCGGGAAACACCGGGGAGCTGTTTTTT. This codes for CASSPRLAGNTGELFF.

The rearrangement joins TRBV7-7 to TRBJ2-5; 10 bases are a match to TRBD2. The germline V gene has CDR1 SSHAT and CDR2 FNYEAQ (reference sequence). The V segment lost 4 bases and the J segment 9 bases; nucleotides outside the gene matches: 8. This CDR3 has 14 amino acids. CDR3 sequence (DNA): TGTGCCAGCAGCTCAGGACAGCGGGGGGGGGCCCAGTACTTC. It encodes CASSSGQRGGAQYF.

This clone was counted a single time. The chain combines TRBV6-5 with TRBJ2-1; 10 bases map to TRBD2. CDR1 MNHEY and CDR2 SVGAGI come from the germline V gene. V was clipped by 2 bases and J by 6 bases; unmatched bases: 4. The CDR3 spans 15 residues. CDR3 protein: CASSYSGRVSNEQFF. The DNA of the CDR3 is TGTGCCAGCAGTTACAGCGGGAGGGTCTCCAATGAGCAGTTCTTC.

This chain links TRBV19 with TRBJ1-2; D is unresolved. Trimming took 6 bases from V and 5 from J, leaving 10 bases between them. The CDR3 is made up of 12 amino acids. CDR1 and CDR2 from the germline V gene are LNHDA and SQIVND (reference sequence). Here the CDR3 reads CASRREGYGYTF. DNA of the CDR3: TGTGCCAGTAGGAGGGAGGGATATGGCTACACCTTC.

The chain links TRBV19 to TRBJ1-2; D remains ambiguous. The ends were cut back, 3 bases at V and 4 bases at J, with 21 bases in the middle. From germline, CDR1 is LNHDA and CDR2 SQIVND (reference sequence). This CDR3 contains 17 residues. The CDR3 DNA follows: TGTGCCAGTAGTATCGTGCCGATGACCGAGCCGGGCTATGGCTACACCTTC. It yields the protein CASSIVPMTEPGYGYTF.

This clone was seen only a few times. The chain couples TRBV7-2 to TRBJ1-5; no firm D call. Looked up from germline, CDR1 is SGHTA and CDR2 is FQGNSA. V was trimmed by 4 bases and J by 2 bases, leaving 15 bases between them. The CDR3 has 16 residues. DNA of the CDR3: TGTGCCAGCAGCTCCACCCCGGTAGCGGGCAATCAGCCCCAGCATTTT. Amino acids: CASSSTPVAGNQPQHF. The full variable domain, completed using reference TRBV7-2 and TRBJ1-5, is GAGVSQSPSNKVTEKGKDVELRCDPISGHTALYWYRQSLGQGLEFLIYFQGNSAPDKSGLPSDRFSAERTGGSVSTLTIQRTQQEDSAVYLCASSSTPVAGNQPQHFGDGTRLSIL.

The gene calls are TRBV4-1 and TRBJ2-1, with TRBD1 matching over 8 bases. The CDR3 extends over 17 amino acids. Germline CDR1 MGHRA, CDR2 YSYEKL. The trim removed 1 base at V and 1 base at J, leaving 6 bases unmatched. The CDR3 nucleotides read TGCGCCAGCAGCCAAGGTACAGGGGGTCAGTCCTACAATGAGCAGTTCTTC. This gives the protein CASSQGTGGQSYNEQFF.

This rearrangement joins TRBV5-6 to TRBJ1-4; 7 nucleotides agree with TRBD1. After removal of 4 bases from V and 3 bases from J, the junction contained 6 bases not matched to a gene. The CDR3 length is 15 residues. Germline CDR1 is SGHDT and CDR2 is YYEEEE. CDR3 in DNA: TGTGCCAGCAGCGAAGGGACAGTCGCTAATGAAAAACTGTTTTTT. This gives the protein CASSEGTVANEKLFF.

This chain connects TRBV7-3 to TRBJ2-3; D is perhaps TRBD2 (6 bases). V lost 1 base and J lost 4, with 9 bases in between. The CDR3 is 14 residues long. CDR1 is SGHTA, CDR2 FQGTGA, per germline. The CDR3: CASSLSGGSDTQYF. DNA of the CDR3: TGTGCCAGCAGCTTAAGTGGGGGGTCAGATACGCAGTATTTT.

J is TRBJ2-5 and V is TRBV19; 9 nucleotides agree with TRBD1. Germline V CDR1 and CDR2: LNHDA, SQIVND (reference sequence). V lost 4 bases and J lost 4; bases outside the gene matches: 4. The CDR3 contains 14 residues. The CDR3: CASSRTGDGETQYF. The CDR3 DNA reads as TGTGCCAGTAGTAGGACAGGGGATGGAGAGACCCAGTACTTC. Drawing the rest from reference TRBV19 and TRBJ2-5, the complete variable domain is DGGITQSPKYLFRKEGQNVTLSCEQNLNHDAMYWYRQDPGQGLRLIYYSQIVNDFQKGDIAEGYSVSREKKESFPLTVTSAQKNPTAFYLCASSRTGDGETQYFGPGTRLLVL.

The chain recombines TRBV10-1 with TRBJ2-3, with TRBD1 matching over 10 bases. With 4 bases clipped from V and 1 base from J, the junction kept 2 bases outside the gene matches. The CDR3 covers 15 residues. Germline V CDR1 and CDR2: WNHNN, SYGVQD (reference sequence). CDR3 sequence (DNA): TGCGCCAGCAGTGCCGGGACAGGGGGCACAGATACGCAGTATTTT. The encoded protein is CASSAGTGGTDTQYF.

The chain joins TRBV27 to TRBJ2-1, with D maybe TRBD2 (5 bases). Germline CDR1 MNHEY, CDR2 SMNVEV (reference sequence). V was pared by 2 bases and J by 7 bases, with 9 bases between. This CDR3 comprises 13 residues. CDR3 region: CASSLRGRNEQFF. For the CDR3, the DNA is TGTGCCAGCAGTTTACGGGGTAGAAATGAGCAGTTCTTC.

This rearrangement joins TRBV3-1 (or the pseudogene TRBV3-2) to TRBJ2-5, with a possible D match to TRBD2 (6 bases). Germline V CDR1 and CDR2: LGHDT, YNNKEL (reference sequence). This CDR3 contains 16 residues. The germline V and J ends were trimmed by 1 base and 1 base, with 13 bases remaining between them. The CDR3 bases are TGTGCCAGCAGCCAAGTTGCGGGGAAGGCCCAAGAGACCCAGTACTTC. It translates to CASSQVAGKAQETQYF.